This T cell receptor beta chain appears in the sequencing data of a study of human T cells and chemical hapten exposure. Germline-derived CDR1 and CDR2 are SGHDN and FVKESK. This CDR3 is 15 amino acids long. V shed 0 bases and J shed 0 bases, with 8 bases lying between them. Unseparated into fractions, whole blood served as the source from which total RNA was extracted. Using its own MiXCR run on the 5' RACE reads, TCRdb lists one record per CDR3 protein. Of under 150,000 distinct CDR3 sequences listed, 15% to 20% are singletons. There are many counts of this clonotype. This receptor was obtained from a human donor in good health. The rearrangement uses TRBV14 and TRBJ1-1; D unresolved. The CDR3 reads CASSQEFGLNTEAFF. Written as DNA, the CDR3 is TGTGCCAGCAGCCAAGAATTCGGCTTGAACACTGAAGCTTTCTTT.